Following are 32 T cell receptor beta chains from one sample sequenced in a study of cytomegalovirus exposure and HLA in healthy donors. TCRdb keeps only in-frame clones here, not all; method: immunoSEQ multiplex PCR. The data contain about 160,000 clones, approximately 87% of them singletons. The sequenced material came from PBMCs. The receptors come from a woman younger than 45 in good health and CMV-seronegative.

A single count supports this clone. V and J are TRBV29-1 and TRBJ2-7; perhaps TRBD1 as D (5 bases). Germline CDR1 SQVTM, CDR2 ANQGSEA. V was shortened by 2 bases and J by 5 bases, with 7 bases between the two germline ends. This CDR3 contains 11 residues. The CDR3 spells CSVETGNEQYF. The CDR3 DNA is TGCAGCGTTGAAACAGGTAACGAGCAGTACTTC.

The chain couples TRBV27 to TRBJ2-7, with 10 bases matching TRBD1. Germline V gives CDR1 MNHEY, CDR2 SMNVEV (reference sequence). The V segment lost 5 bases and the J segment 2 bases; nucleotides outside the gene matches: 6. There are 15 residues in the CDR3. Here the CDR3 DNA reads TGTGCCAGCAGTCGGCCGGGACAGGGGACCTACGAGCAGTACTTC. Protein: CASSRPGQGTYEQYF.

This chain uses TRBV5-4 with TRBJ2-3, with D tentatively TRBD2 (5 bases). Per germline, CDR1 SGHNT and CDR2 YYREEE (reference sequence). V was pared by 4 bases and J by 0 bases, with 15 bases between. This CDR3 spans 16 amino acids. CDR3 in DNA: TGTGCCAGCAGCCCAGAAACAGCGGTTAGCACAGATACGCAGTATTTT. This translates into CASSPETAVSTDTQYF.

The count of this clone is one. Here the CDR3 reads CASLQAPGPGANEQFF. Here the CDR3 DNA reads TGCGCCAGCCTCCAAGCTCCTGGCCCGGGGGCCAATGAGCAGTTCTTC. The rearrangement joins TRBV4-1 to TRBJ2-1, with D perhaps TRBD1 or TRBD2 (6 bases each). CDR3 length: 16 residues. V shed 8 bases and J shed 6 bases, with 23 bases lying between them. The V gene's germline CDR1 is MGHRA and CDR2 YSYEKL.

This clone was picked up one time. V gene TRBV11-2 combines with J gene TRBJ1-1; D may be TRBD1 (5 bases). Germline CDR1 and CDR2: SGHAT and FQNNGV. V was pared by 1 base and J by 0 bases, with 9 bases between. The CDR3 sequence is 15 residues long. The CDR3 sequence: CASSLGGGLNTEAFF. In nucleotides, the CDR3 is TGTGCCAGCAGCTTAGGGGGGGGGTTGAACACTGAAGCTTTCTTT.

DNA of the CDR3: TGTGCCAGCAGCCCGACAGGGGATAATTCTGAAGCTTTCTTT. Its translation is CASSPTGDNSEAFF. The rearrangement uses TRBV6-5 and TRBJ1-1; 8 bases align to TRBD1. Germline loops: CDR1 MNHEY, CDR2 SVGAGI. The junction had 9 bases not matched to a gene; V was cut back by 6 bases and J by 6 bases. This CDR3 contains 14 residues.

The chain recombines TRBV19 with TRBJ2-7, with TRBD2 matching over 11 bases. The CDR3 has 16 residues. The germline CDR1 and CDR2 sequences are LNHDA and SQIVND (reference sequence). Unmatched junction bases numbered 5, after V lost 3 bases and J lost 1 base. CDR3 DNA sequence: TGTGCCAGTAGTATTTCTAGCGGGGGGATTTCCTACGAGCAGTACTTC. Amino acids: CASSISSGGISYEQYF.

The chain couples TRBV2 to TRBJ2-3; a weak D match, TRBD1 (5 bases). Germline assignment: CDR1 SNHLY and CDR2 FYNNEI. CDR3 size: 14 residues. V lost 10 bases and J 3 bases, leaving 17 bases between the germline ends. The CDR3 DNA reads TGTGCCACCAAGGCGCAGGGCCGTACAGATACGCAGTATTTT. This translates into CATKAQGRTDTQYF.

The chain joins TRBV19 to TRBJ2-5; the match to TRBD1 covers 9 bases. CDR1 and CDR2 from the germline V gene are LNHDA and SQIVND (reference sequence). The CDR3 is made up of 14 amino acids. Trimming cost V 5 bases and J 5 bases; bases outside gene matches: 6. The CDR3 loop is CASSQTGGAETQYF. For the CDR3, the DNA is TGTGCCAGTAGTCAAACAGGGGGCGCGGAGACCCAGTACTTC.

The rearrangement joins TRBV20-1 to TRBJ2-5, with D perhaps TRBD1 or TRBD2 (5 bases each). Germline V lookup: CDR1 DFQATT, CDR2 SNEGSKA (reference sequence). The CDR3 covers 11 residues. V lost 8 bases and J 4 bases, leaving 11 bases between the germline ends. CDR3 nucleotide sequence: TGCAGTTCCGGGACCCGAGAGACCCAGTACTTC. Its protein is CSSGTRETQYF.

The chain links TRBV7-3 to TRBJ1-4; 9 bases line up with TRBD1. CDR3 length equals 15 residues. CDR1 SGHTA and CDR2 FQGTGA come from the germline V gene. Trimming removed 4 bases from V and 5 bases from J; junction bases left unmatched: 5. In DNA form, the CDR3 reads TGTGCCAGCAGCTGGGACGGACAGGGGAATGAAAAACTGTTTTTT. Amino acid sequence: CASSWDGQGNEKLFF.

The chain is built from TRBV12-1 and TRBJ1-6; the D call TRBD1 from the table was never checked on the DNA. TRBV12-1 is flagged as a pseudogene. The length of the CDR3 is 16 residues. CDR3 protein: CASSSDRGSYNSPLHF. The CDR3 DNA sequence: TGTGCCAGCAGCTCGGACAGGGGATCATATAATTCACCCCTCCACTTT.

The table lists this clone with many counts. The V and J genes are TRBV5-1 and TRBJ2-1, with D possibly matching TRBD2 (6 bases). The CDR3 has 15 amino acids. CDR1 is SGHRS, CDR2 YFSETQ, per germline. With 0 bases removed from V and 6 bases from J, the gap between germline ends came to 13 bases. The CDR3 here is CASSLGGGTGNEQFF. CDR3 in DNA: TGCGCCAGCAGCTTGGGAGGCGGGACGGGCAATGAGCAGTTCTTC. Combining the CDR3 with reference TRBV5-1 and TRBJ2-1 gives the whole variable domain KAGVTQTPRYLIKTRGQQVTLSCSPISGHRSVSWYQQTPGQGLQFLFEYFSETQRNKGNFPGRFSGRQFSNSRSEMNVSTLELGDSALYLCASSLGGGTGNEQFFGPGTRLTVL.

The rearrangement joins TRBV27 to TRBJ2-1; TRBD2 matches 7 bases. The CDR3 is 14 amino acids. CDR1 and CDR2 (germline): MNHEY, SMNVEV (reference sequence). The ends lost 2 bases at V and 8 bases at J; junction bases unmatched: 6. CDR3 amino acids: CASSLATSVDEQFF. The CDR3 region has the DNA TGTGCCAGCAGTTTAGCCACTAGCGTCGATGAGCAGTTCTTC.

The chain uses TRBV18 and TRBJ1-5; D is possibly TRBD1 (5 bases). The germline V and J ends were trimmed by 1 base and 7 bases, with 11 bases remaining between them. The CDR3 is 14 amino acids. In germline, CDR1 is KGHSH, CDR2 LQKENI. Written as DNA, the CDR3 is TGTGCCAGCTCACCACAGGCAGGGCAGCAGCCCCAGCATTTT. It translates to CASSPQAGQQPQHF. Supplemented by reference TRBV18 and TRBJ1-5, the full variable domain reads NAGVMQNPRHLVRRRGQEARLRCSPMKGHSHVYWYRQLPEEGLKFMVYLQKENIIDESGMPKERFSAEFPKEGPSILRIQQVVRGDSAAYFCASSPQAGQQPQHFGDGTRLSIL.

J is TRBJ2-7 and V is TRBV28; 9 nucleotides match TRBD2. The ends lost 9 bases at V and 2 bases at J; junction bases unmatched: 5. The CDR3 sequence is 13 residues long. Germline assignment: CDR1 MDHEN and CDR2 SYDVKM. The DNA of the CDR3 is TGTGCCAGTAATAGCGGGGGAGCCTACGAGCAGTACTTC. Translating it yields CASNSGGAYEQYF. Full variable domain (rest looked up from reference TRBV28 and TRBJ2-7): DVKVTQSSRYLVKRTGEKVFLECVQDMDHENMFWYRQDPGLGLRLIYFSYDVKMKEKGDIPEGYSVSREKKERFSLILESASTNQTSMYLCASNSGGAYEQYFGPGTRLTVT.

With respect to this clone: The junction does not match germline at one end; this may be a read error. The rearrangement joins TRBV7-2 to TRBJ2-7; TRBD2 matches at 9 bases. Germline V gene lookup returns CDR1 SGHTA and CDR2 FQGNSA. The CDR3 loop spans 15 amino acids. CDR3 loop: CASSLGGGAVYEQYF. In DNA form, the CDR3 reads TGTGCCAGCAGCTTAGGCGGGGGGGCCGTATATGAGCAGTATTTC.

V gene TRBV7-8 combines with J gene TRBJ1-4; TRBD1 is a possible D gene (5 bases). There are 16 residues in the CDR3. Germline V gives CDR1 SGHVS, CDR2 FQNEAQ. Trimming stripped 1 base from V and 2 bases from J, with 11 bases between. The CDR3 sequence: CASSLGLTATNEKLFF. For the CDR3, the DNA is TGTGCCAGCAGCTTAGGTTTGACAGCTACTAATGAAAAACTGTTTTTT. Variable domain in full (rest from reference TRBV7-8 and TRBJ1-4): GAGVSQSPRYKVAKRGQDVALRCDPISGHVSLFWYQQALGQGPEFLTYFQNEAQLDKSGLPSDRFFAERPEGSVSTLKIQRTQQEDSAVYLCASSLGLTATNEKLFFGSGTQLSVL.

The chain combines TRBV20-1 with TRBJ2-5; D is unresolved. V lost 3 bases and J lost 2, with 4 bases in between. The germline CDR1 and CDR2 sequences are DFQATT and SNEGSKA (reference sequence). This CDR3 contains 11 residues. CDR3 nucleotide sequence: TGCAGTGCTAGGAAACAAGAGACCCAGTACTTC. Amino acid sequence: CSARKQETQYF.

The V call is TRBV5-4, the J call TRBJ2-3; tentatively, D is TRBD2 (5 bases). This CDR3 region has 15 residues. V was pared by 4 bases and J by 0 bases, with 12 bases between. CDR1 and CDR2 (germline): SGHNT, YYREEE (reference sequence). CDR3 DNA: TGTGCCAGCAGCACCGAGCTAGCTAGCACAGATACGCAGTATTTT. Protein sequence: CASSTELASTDTQYF.

V gene TRBV27 combines with J gene TRBJ1-2, with unresolved D. The CDR3 is 12 residues long. The V gene's germline CDR1 is MNHEY and CDR2 SMNVEV (reference sequence). V was clipped by 3 bases and J by 4 bases, with 6 bases between them. The chain's CDR3 is CASSFNGYGYTF. The CDR3 nucleotides read TGTGCCAGCAGTTTCAACGGCTATGGCTACACCTTC.

This rearrangement joins TRBV27 to TRBJ2-7; unclear D gene. Germline-derived CDR1 and CDR2 are MNHEY and SMNVEV (reference sequence). Trimming left V 3 bases short and J 9 bases short, with 15 bases between. The length of the CDR3 is 13 residues. CDR3 in DNA: TGTGCCAGCAGTTTGTCACAGACTCTAGGGCAGTACTTC. Translated: CASSLSQTLGQYF.

This chain links TRBV18 with TRBJ2-1, with a tentative D call TRBD2 (6 bases). The V gene's germline CDR1 is KGHSH and CDR2 LQKENI. V was trimmed by 1 base and J by 5 bases, leaving 12 bases between them. CDR3 length equals 15 residues. Written as DNA, the CDR3 is TGTGCCAGCTCACCACAGTTTAGCGGAGACAATGAGCAGTTCTTC. It is translated as CASSPQFSGDNEQFF.

This clone came up a few times. This sequence joins TRBV7-9 and TRBJ2-1; no reliable D call. Trimming stripped 3 bases from V and 3 bases from J, with 12 bases between. Germline lookup yields CDR1 SEHNR and CDR2 FQNEAQ (reference sequence). The CDR3 totals 15 residues. The CDR3 nucleotides are TGTGCCAGCAGCTTTGCGTGGGTTTACTACAATGAGCAGTTCTTC. Encoded protein: CASSFAWVYYNEQFF.

The chain joins TRBV5-6 to TRBJ1-2; 10 positions agree with TRBD1. Germline CDR1 SGHDT, CDR2 YYEEEE. The CDR3 totals 17 residues. Germline trimming cut 3 bases from V and 5 bases from J; bases unmatched to any gene: 13. In nucleotides, the CDR3 is TGTGCCAGCAGCTGGCCGGGACAGGGGATTTCAGGTTATGGCTACACCTTC. Its translation is CASSWPGQGISGYGYTF.

V is TRBV6-1 and J is TRBJ2-5; either TRBD1 or TRBD2 may supply D (6 bases each). Germline assignment: CDR1 MNHNS and CDR2 SASEGT. The germline V and J ends were trimmed by 2 bases and 5 bases, with 18 bases remaining between them. CDR3 length: 16 amino acids. CDR3 loop: CASSEFKGGGGETQYF. The CDR3 bases are TGTGCCAGCAGTGAATTCAAAGGGGGTGGAGGGGAGACCCAGTACTTC.

This chain connects TRBV19 to TRBJ2-1; D remains unclear. The V gene's germline CDR1 is LNHDA and CDR2 SQIVND (reference sequence). The CDR3 runs 12 residues. The ends were cut back, 11 bases at V and 4 bases at J, with 12 bases in the middle. The CDR3 loop reads CAVFDGYNEQFF. The CDR3 DNA is TGTGCCGTGTTTGACGGATACAATGAGCAGTTCTTC.

The rearrangement links TRBV5-5 to TRBJ2-7; D is perhaps TRBD2 (5 bases). The CDR3 runs to 13 residues. Germline assignment: CDR1 SGHKS and CDR2 YYEKEE (reference sequence). V was cut by 0 bases and J by 6 bases, with 10 bases left in between. CDR3 region: CASSLVPRGEQYF. The CDR3 nucleotides read TGTGCCAGCAGCTTGGTGCCCCGGGGCGAGCAGTACTTC.

The chain carries TRBV19 and TRBJ2-3, with 10 positions matching TRBD2. CDR3 length equals 16 residues. CDR1 and CDR2 from the germline V gene are LNHDA and SQIVND (reference sequence). V dropped 7 bases and J dropped 0; count of bases not matched to a gene: 7. As DNA, the CDR3 is TGTGCCAGTACAAAGACTAGCGGGCGTAGCACAGATACGCAGTATTTT. Protein sequence: CASTKTSGRSTDTQYF.

The rearrangement uses TRBV30 and TRBJ2-1; D may be TRBD1 or TRBD2 (5 bases each). Per germline, CDR1 GTSNPN and CDR2 SVGIG (reference sequence). V gave up 7 bases and J gave up 7 bases, with 11 bases separating them. The length of the CDR3 is 11 residues. DNA of the CDR3: TGTGCCTTGACTAAGGGGAATGAGCAGTTCTTC. Residues: CALTKGNEQFF.

In nucleotides, the CDR3 is TGCGCCAGCAGCCAAGATCACGGGAGATTATCCGGGGAGCTGTTTTTT. Protein product: CASSQDHGRLSGELFF. This sequence joins TRBV4-1 and TRBJ2-2; D possibly corresponds to TRBD2 (6 bases). The V gene lost 0 bases and the J gene lost 6 bases, with 14 bases spanning the gap. Germline V gene lookup returns CDR1 MGHRA and CDR2 YSYEKL. This CDR3 is built from 16 residues.

This chain links TRBV10-3 with TRBJ2-1; D possibly uses TRBD1 or TRBD2 (5 bases each). The CDR3 sequence is 14 residues long. Germline-derived CDR1 and CDR2 are ENHRY and SYGVKD. V lost 0 bases, J lost 6 bases, and 9 bases lay in between. The CDR3 sequence: CAISESGPPNEQFF. CDR3 nucleotide sequence: TGTGCCATCAGTGAGTCGGGACCTCCCAATGAGCAGTTCTTC.